A selection of T cell receptor beta chains follows, all from one sample in a study of blood T cell repertoires in COVID-19. Sequencing was performed with immunoSEQ multiplex PCR; in TCRdb, only in-frame clones are kept and a portion is missing. In the table there are some 150,000 clones, around four fifths of which are singletons. Sequencing used PBMCs or T cells enriched from blood (not recorded which). These receptors originate from a woman aged 40 to 49 who had recovered from COVID-19. The CDR3 runs from the conserved cysteine through the conserved F or W. D genes are given only for firm matches. Clone size is given for some rows only: seen once, a few or many times, or a class if the clone is expanded.

TRBV5-1	TRBD2	TRBJ2-2	-	TGCGCCAGCAGCTATCGAACGGGACTAGCTAGCACCGGGGAGCTGTTTTTT	CASSYRTGLASTGELFF
TRBV12-3/TRBV12-4	-	TRBJ2-7	-	TGTGCCAGCAGTTTGGGGGGGGCCTGGGAGCAGTACTTC	CASSLGGAWEQYF
TRBV7-9	-	TRBJ1-5	-	TGTGCCAGCAGCTCCGGGGGAGGATACAATCAGCCCCAGCATTTT	CASSSGGGYNQPQHF
TRBV5-1	-	TRBJ2-3	-	TGCGCCAGTTCTAGGTCCACAGATACGCAGTATTTT	CASSRSTDTQYF
TRBV5-1	TRBD2	TRBJ2-7	once	TGCGCCAGCAGCGCCGGACTAGCGGGAACCTACGAGCAGTACTTC	CASSAGLAGTYEQYF
TRBV9	-	TRBJ1-3	-	TGTGCCAGCAGCGTAGACCCGGGGAGCTCTGGAAACACCATATATTTT	CASSVDPGSSGNTIYF
TRBV7-7	TRBD2	TRBJ2-1	once	TGTGCTAGCAGCACGGGACTAGCGGGGTGGAATGAGCAGTTCTTC	CASSTGLAGWNEQFF
TRBV3-1/TRBV3-2	-	TRBJ1-1	once	TGTGCCAGCAGCCAGGTAGGGGGGAACACTGAAGCTTTCTTT	CASSQVGGNTEAFF
TRBV3-1/TRBV3-2	TRBD1	TRBJ2-2	-	TGTGCCAGCAGCCCCCAGATAGGACAGGGCACCGGGGAGCTGTTTTTT	CASSPQIGQGTGELFF
TRBV27	TRBD2	TRBJ2-7	-	TGTGCCAGCAGTTTAAGGCAGGGAGGGTACGAGCAGTACTTC	CASSLRQGGYEQYF
TRBV7-6	-	TRBJ1-6	-	TGTGCCAGCAGCTTGGCCGGGAATTCACCCCTCCACTTT	CASSLAGNSPLHF
TRBV30	TRBD1	TRBJ2-5	-	TGTGCCTGGAGTTGGGGACAGCCCGAAGAGACCCAGTACTTC	CAWSWGQPEETQYF
TRBV2	TRBD2	TRBJ2-7	-	TGTGCCAGCAGTGGCGGACTAGCGTCCTCCTACGAGCAGTACTTC	CASSGGLASSYEQYF
TRBV7-3	TRBD2	TRBJ2-7	-	TGTGCCAGCAAAGGGAGGGCGGCCCCTACCTCCTACGAGCAGTACTTC	CASKGRAAPTSYEQYF
TRBV5-1	TRBD1	TRBJ1-1	-	TGCGCCAGCAATCCGGGACAGGGGGCAGGGATGAACACTGAAGCTTTCTTT	CASNPGQGAGMNTEAFF
TRBV21-1	-	TRBJ2-2	-	TGTGCCAGCAGCAATAGGTGTAGTAAGGCGGGAGGTTTTCGGGAGCTGTTTTTT	CASSNRCSKAGGFRELFF
TRBV20-1	-	TRBJ2-7	few	TGCAGTGCTAGAGTAGGGGGCGAGCAGTACTTC	CSARVGGEQYF
TRBV2	-	TRBJ1-2	many	TGTGCCAGCAGTGAAACGAGAACTAACTATGGCTACACCTTC	CASSETRTNYGYTF
TRBV6-5	-	TRBJ1-1	few	TGTGCCAGCAGGGCAGGGGCTCCCACTGAAGCTTTCTTT	CASRAGAPTEAFF
TRBV2	TRBD1	TRBJ1-2	-	TGTGCCAGCAGCCGGGACAGGGGTGGCTACACCTTC	CASSRDRGGYTF
TRBV19	-	TRBJ1-6	-	TGTGCCAGTTCCCCGGAGCGAATTAATTCACCCCTCCACTTT	CASSPERINSPLHF
TRBV20-1	-	TRBJ2-7	-	TGCAGTGTTTCGGACTTTTACGAGCAGTACTTC	CSVSDFYEQYF
TRBV2	-	TRBJ2-7	once	TGTGCCAGCAGTGAAGCTGGGGCAGGGGCCTACGAGCAGTACTTC	CASSEAGAGAYEQYF